The clone carrying this TCR beta chain counts as medium-sized. Its specificity is unknown. Peripheral blood came from all dose cohorts at three timepoints. Clones were sequenced by immunoSEQ multiplex PCR, and TCRdb holds only the in-frame ones, with some missing. In the table there are just under 65,000 clones, roughly 89% of which are singletons. This entry is derived from a study of OX40 agonist ivuxolimab in advanced cancers. Study context: An agonistic anti-OX40 (CD134) antibody, ivuxolimab, was used to treat the patients. It was permissible to have had prior anti-PD-1, anti-PD-L1 or anti-CTLA-4 therapy, and 40% had some.

Study-level results: Clonal expansion by week 6 occurred in CD4+ and CD8+ blood T cells (at 0.1 to 3.0 mg/kg).

This receptor was identified in an adult with an advanced solid tumor such as melanoma, head and neck, liver or kidney cancer. The sequences come from CD4+ or CD8+ T cells sorted from blood, collected in a trial of the OX40 agonist ivuxolimab.

The CDR3 protein is CASSGGLSNQPQHF. The DNA for the CDR3 is TGTGCCAGCAGCGGTGGACTTAGCAATCAGCCCCAGCATTTT. The V call is TRBV7-8, the J call TRBJ1-5; D uncertain. V was trimmed by 5 bases and J by 0 bases, leaving 8 bases between them. The germline CDR1 and CDR2 sequences are SGHVS and FQNEAQ. The CDR3 loop spans 14 amino acids.